The sample holds one count of the clone carrying this T cell receptor beta chain. The sample comes from a study of shared clonotypes between healthy human individuals. Study as a whole: Donors had three CD4 naive, three CD4 memory, two CD8 naive and one CD8 memory plate apiece.

Clones were sequenced by immunoSEQ multiplex PCR, and TCRdb holds only the in-frame ones, with some missing. The sample lists about 2.4 million clones; roughly 93% were seen once. Germline V gene lookup returns CDR1 MNHNS and CDR2 SASEGT. V was trimmed by 4 bases and J by 2 bases, leaving 15 bases between them. There are 16 residues in the CDR3. This clonotype was sampled from a man aged 18-30 years in good health. Some clones in this sample may be carry-over from other donors' samples. Sequenced input: naive CD4+ T cells from PBMCs. The subset denotes: CD45RA+ positively selected. The genes are TRBV6-1 and TRBJ2-1, with D maybe TRBD1 (6 bases). The CDR3 reads CASSGRDTTTYNEQFF. In nucleotides, the CDR3 is TGTGCCAGCAGTGGACGGGACACAACGACCTACAATGAGCAGTTCTTC.